A single sample gave rise to the 29 T cell receptor beta chains below, sequenced in a study of vaccination effects on CD4 cells after COVID-19. Data came from immunoSEQ multiplex PCR; TCRdb stores just in-frame clones and leaves some out. The sample lists more than 50,000 clones; roughly three quarters were seen once. CD4+ T cells specific for antigen were expanded with viral peptide pools by the ViraFEST assay before sequencing. The authors isolated CD4+ T cells after 9 to 10 days of culture. Vaccine administered to participants consisted of two doses of either BNT162b2 or mRNA-1273. These receptors have no known antigen. The sample in question was CD4+ T cells from PBMCs cultured with HCoV-OC43 spike peptides, obtained after COVID-19 vaccination. Stated subset: HCoV-OC43 spike overlapping peptide pool stimulation. The receptor source for this set is a human donor who received a COVID-19 vaccine.

The chain carries TRBV25-1 and TRBJ1-2; TRBD1 might be the D (5 bases). This CDR3 spans 12 amino acids. Trimming pared 2 bases from V and 4 bases from J, leaving 5 bases between. The germline V gene encodes CDR1 MGHDK and CDR2 SYGVNS. CDR3: CASSEQGYGYTF. CDR3 sequence (DNA): TGTGCCAGCAGTGAACAGGGCTATGGCTACACCTTC.

V gene TRBV7-2 combines with J gene TRBJ1-4, with a weak D call TRBD1 (6 bases). The germline gives CDR1 SGHTA, CDR2 FQGNSA. The CDR3 covers 15 residues. With 4 bases removed from V and 5 bases from J, the gap between germline ends came to 14 bases. The CDR3 DNA follows: TGTGCCAGCAGCTACGGGGGGGGGCAAAATGAAAAACTGTTTTTT. It encodes CASSYGGGQNEKLFF. Supplemented by reference TRBV7-2 and TRBJ1-4, the full variable domain reads GAGVSQSPSNKVTEKGKDVELRCDPISGHTALYWYRQSLGQGLEFLIYFQGNSAPDKSGLPSDRFSAERTGGSVSTLTIQRTQQEDSAVYLCASSYGGGQNEKLFFGSGTQLSVL.

In DNA, the CDR3 is TGTGCCAGTAGTAGGGACAGGGGGGCGACTAATGAAAAACTGTTTTTT. Translation: CASSRDRGATNEKLFF. J is TRBJ1-4 and V is TRBV19; 11 bases are a match to TRBD1. V lost 4 bases to trimming and J lost 2 bases; unmatched junction nucleotides: 3. CDR1 and CDR2 (germline): LNHDA, SQIVND (reference sequence). CDR3 length: 16 residues.

The chain has TRBV6-1 and TRBJ2-7; weak D call: TRBD1 (6 bases). Germline V gene data show CDR1 as MNHNS and CDR2 as SASEGT. The CDR3 spans 14 residues. V was cut by 3 bases and J by 9 bases, with 18 bases left in between. The CDR3 nucleotides read TGTGCCAGCAGTGAGTTAGGCAGAGGGACACGGCAGTACGTC. Translation gives CASSELGRGTRQYV.

This clone was counted only a few times. The chain recombines TRBV4-3 with TRBJ1-6, with TRBD1 matching 7 bases. This CDR3 spans 16 amino acids. J lost 0 bases, V lost 4 bases, and 3 bases had no gene match. CDR1 and CDR2 from the germline V gene are LGHNA and YSLEER. The CDR3 loop is CASSRGQSSYNSPLHF. Here the CDR3 DNA reads TGCGCCAGCAGCCGGGGACAGAGCTCCTATAATTCACCCCTCCACTTT.

This rearrangement joins TRBV5-1 to TRBJ2-1, with 8 bases aligning to TRBD2. With V trimmed by 4 bases and J by 4 bases, 7 bases remained unmatched. Germline V gene sequence: CDR1 SGHRS, CDR2 YFSETQ. This CDR3 contains 15 residues. The CDR3 nucleotides are TGCGCCAGCAGCATCGAGCGGGGGCGATACAATGAGCAGTTCTTC. Amino acid sequence: CASSIERGRYNEQFF.

V gene TRBV27 combines with J gene TRBJ2-3; D may be TRBD2 (6 bases). This CDR3 has 16 amino acids. The germline V gene has CDR1 MNHEY and CDR2 SMNVEV (reference sequence). Deletions cut 6 bases from V and 2 bases from J, with 18 bases between. CDR3 DNA: TGTGCCAGCAGAAGGCGGGACTTTCGCTTCACAGATACGCAGTATTTT. This translates into CASRRRDFRFTDTQYF.

The sample holds a few counts of this clone. The V call is TRBV1, the J call TRBJ2-1; the table's D call TRBD2 went unverified against the DNA. TRBV1 is listed as a pseudogene. This CDR3 is built from 16 residues. Here the CDR3 DNA reads TGCACCAGCAGCCAAGATCGCCCGGGGTCCTACAATGAGCAGTTCTTC. Translation gives CTSSQDRPGSYNEQFF.

A few counts support this clone. The rearrangement links TRBV18 to TRBJ1-4; 7 bases map to TRBD1. V lost 0 bases, J lost 7 bases, and 11 bases stayed unmatched. CDR1 and CDR2 from the germline V gene are KGHSH and LQKENI. The CDR3 spans 17 residues. This CDR3 reads CASSPPKGTGTAEKLFF. The DNA for the CDR3 is TGTGCCAGCTCACCACCTAAGGGGACCGGGACAGCTGAAAAACTGTTTTTT.

The chain employs TRBV18 and TRBJ2-3; D is perhaps TRBD2 (7 bases). V gave up 3 bases and J gave up 1 base, with 14 bases separating them. The CDR3 runs to 16 residues. Germline V gives CDR1 KGHSH, CDR2 LQKENI. CDR3 coding DNA: TGTGCCAGCTCACCGCCCGGGGGGCTTGGCACAGATACGCAGTATTTT. Translated, it gives CASSPPGGLGTDTQYF. Complete variable domain (other parts from reference TRBV18 and TRBJ2-3): NAGVMQNPRHLVRRRGQEARLRCSPMKGHSHVYWYRQLPEEGLKFMVYLQKENIIDESGMPKERFSAEFPKEGPSILRIQQVVRGDSAAYFCASSPPGGLGTDTQYFGPGTRLTVL.

The rearrangement uses TRBV6-6 and TRBJ1-5, with TRBD1 matching 9 bases. The ends lost 4 bases at V and 7 bases at J; junction bases unmatched: 11. The germline V gene encodes CDR1 MNHNY and CDR2 SVGAGI (reference sequence). This CDR3 comprises 16 residues. CDR3 coding DNA: TGTGCCAGCAGTTCGAGACTCGGACAGGGGAGACAGCCCCAGCATTTT. The encoded protein is CASSSRLGQGRQPQHF.

J is TRBJ2-3 and V is TRBV21-1; the table calls TRBD2, which could not be checked here. TRBV21-1 is tagged as a pseudogene. The CDR3 runs 20 residues. The CDR3 bases are TGTGCCAGCAGCAAAGGGGGACTAGCGGGGGGTAAACCTAGCACAGATACGCAGTATTTT. Translation gives CASSKGGLAGGKPSTDTQYF.

The chain carries TRBV12-3 or TRBV12-4 and TRBJ1-1; tentatively, D is TRBD1 (6 bases). Trimming removed 6 bases at V and 3 bases at J, with 8 bases between. CDR3 size: 12 residues. This CDR3 is CASRGAYTEAFF. CDR3 DNA sequence: TGTGCCAGCAGGGGGGCGTACACTGAAGCTTTCTTT.

The rearrangement joins TRBV14 to TRBJ2-7, with D possibly matching TRBD2 (5 bases). The CDR3 extends over 13 amino acids. V was pared by 1 base and J by 4 bases, with 8 bases between. Germline V gene data show CDR1 as SGHDN and CDR2 as FVKESK. CDR3 loop: CASSQARGYEQYV. The CDR3 region has the DNA TGTGCCAGCAGCCAAGCTCGGGGTTACGAGCAGTACGTC.

This clone is a singleton in its sample. This rearrangement joins TRBV19 to TRBJ1-1; tentative D call: TRBD1 (5 bases). CDR3 length: 12 residues. Germline CDR1 and CDR2: LNHDA and SQIVND (reference sequence). V was pared by 6 bases and J by 5 bases, with 10 bases between. The CDR3 region has the DNA TGTGCCAGTAGGGGCGACAGTACTGAAGCTTTCTTT. Translation: CASRGDSTEAFF.

The chain is built from TRBV4-1 and TRBJ2-5; D could derive from TRBD1 or TRBD2 (6 bases each). Germline CDR1 reads MGHRA; CDR2 reads YSYEKL. Trimming removed 1 base at V and 5 bases at J, with 14 bases between. CDR3 size: 15 residues. The CDR3 region has the DNA TGCGCCAGCAGCCAAGGAGGGGGGTCGGGCGAGACCCAGTACTTC. This sequence encodes CASSQGGGSGETQYF.

The chain uses TRBV6-4 and TRBJ2-2, with D perhaps TRBD1 (6 bases). The germline gives CDR1 MRHNA, CDR2 SNTAGT. The CDR3 has 18 amino acids. Between the trimmed V and J ends, which lost 6 bases and 0 bases, there was a span of 20 bases. Here the CDR3 reads CASSWTVKMYSNTGELFF. The CDR3 DNA reads TGTGCCAGCAGCTGGACAGTAAAAATGTACTCGAACACCGGGGAGCTGTTTTTT.

The chain uses TRBV7-2 and TRBJ1-3; no firm D call. The CDR3 covers 14 residues. CDR1 is SGHTA, CDR2 FQGNSA, per germline. Deletions cut 4 bases from V and 0 bases from J, with 7 bases between. CDR3 sequence reads: CASSSRNSGNTIYF. CDR3 nucleotide sequence: TGTGCCAGCAGCTCCCGTAACTCTGGAAACACCATATATTTT.

This chain uses TRBV20-1 with TRBJ1-1; D gene ambiguous. Germline V gives CDR1 DFQATT, CDR2 SNEGSKA (reference sequence). V lost 1 base to trimming and J lost 5 bases, with 5 bases between them. The CDR3 is made up of 11 amino acids. The CDR3 coding sequence is TGCAGTGCTAGAGTTAAGACTGAAGCTTTCTTT. This codes for CSARVKTEAFF.

The rearrangement joins TRBV27 to TRBJ1-6, with TRBD1 identical over 10 bases. After removal of 8 bases from V and 6 bases from J, the junction contained 4 bases not matched to a gene. The CDR3 extends over 14 amino acids. Germline CDR1 reads MNHEY; CDR2 reads SMNVEV (reference sequence). The CDR3, as DNA: TGTGCCAGCTCTAGGACAGGGGGTAATTCACCCCTCCACTTT. It is translated as CASSRTGGNSPLHF.

The chain joins TRBV4-1 to TRBJ2-5; D remains ambiguous. CDR1 is MGHRA and CDR2 is YSYEKL in the germline V gene. This CDR3 spans 13 amino acids. Trimming removed 4 bases from V and 0 bases from J, with 6 bases in between. CDR3 region: CASSLPHQETQYF. CDR3 nucleotide sequence: TGCGCCAGCAGCCTACCCCACCAAGAGACCCAGTACTTC.

The chain's CDR3 is CASGGRPSSEAFF. The CDR3 DNA reads TGTGCCAGCGGGGGCAGGCCGAGCTCTGAAGCTTTCTTT. V gene TRBV6-5 combines with J gene TRBJ1-1; TRBD1 is a possible D gene (6 bases). CDR1 and CDR2 from the germline V gene are MNHEY and SVGAGI. V lost 8 bases and J 6 bases, leaving 16 bases between the germline ends. CDR3 length equals 13 residues.

A word on this clone: At one end the junction does not follow the germline gene, possibly because of a read error. The chain joins TRBV5-6 to TRBJ1-2, with a weak D call TRBD1 (5 bases). The CDR3 is 15 amino acids. Germline V gives CDR1 SGHDT, CDR2 YYEEEE. The CDR3 region has the DNA TGTGCCAGCAGCTTACCACTTACAGGCAACTACGGCTACACCTTC. This translates into CASSLPLTGNYGYTF.

A few counts support this clone. The rearrangement uses TRBV6-5 and TRBJ2-2; 7 bases align to TRBD1. The J segment lost 1 base and the V segment lost 2 bases, leaving 1 base of the junction unmatched. Germline CDR1 MNHEY, CDR2 SVGAGI. The CDR3 length is 15 residues. The CDR3 sequence is CASSYRQGNTGELFF. For the CDR3, the DNA is TGTGCCAGCAGTTACCGACAGGGGAACACCGGGGAGCTGTTTTTT.

The genes are TRBV3-1 (or the pseudogene TRBV3-2) and TRBJ2-2; 15 bases are shared with TRBD2. The CDR3 consists of 18 residues. CDR1 is LGHDT, CDR2 YNNKEL, per germline (reference sequence). J was trimmed by 0 bases and V by 4 bases; bases with no gene match: 3. The CDR3 sequence is CASSRGTSGGSNTGELFF. Here the CDR3 DNA reads TGTGCCAGCAGCCGGGGGACTAGCGGGGGGTCGAACACCGGGGAGCTGTTTTTT.

The genes are TRBV10-3 and TRBJ1-1, with D perhaps matching TRBD1 (5 bases). Germline-derived CDR1 and CDR2 are ENHRY and SYGVKD. Trimming took off 6 bases at V and 7 bases at J, with 12 bases between the two ends. This CDR3 comprises 12 residues. CDR3 coding DNA: TGTGCCATCAGGAGGGACGGCTATGAAGCTTTCTTT. Encoded protein: CAIRRDGYEAFF.

The chain joins TRBV6-5 to TRBJ1-1; TRBD1 matches at 7 bases. The germline CDR1 and CDR2 sequences are MNHEY and SVGAGI. V gave up 7 bases and J gave up 1 base; unmatched junction bases: 3. There are 13 residues in the CDR3. CDR3 residues: CASMTGTNTEAFF. In DNA, the CDR3 is TGTGCCAGCATGACAGGGACGAACACTGAAGCTTTCTTT.

This sequence joins TRBV30 and TRBJ2-5; D not certain. The CDR3 sequence is 13 residues long. With 3 bases removed from V and 4 bases from J, the gap between germline ends came to 12 bases. Germline loops: CDR1 GTSNPN, CDR2 SVGIG (reference sequence). The CDR3 coding sequence is TGTGCCTGGAGCCCGGGTCTCGGAGAGACCCAGTACTTC. Amino acid sequence: CAWSPGLGETQYF.

The chain employs TRBV5-4 and TRBJ1-1, with D unresolved. CDR3 length: 13 residues. Trimming took 1 base from V and 8 from J, leaving 12 bases between them. Germline CDR1 is SGHNT and CDR2 is YYREEE (reference sequence). The CDR3 DNA sequence: TGTGCCAGCAGCTTGATATTCGGAGGGGAAGCTTTCTTT. Amino acid sequence: CASSLIFGGEAFF.